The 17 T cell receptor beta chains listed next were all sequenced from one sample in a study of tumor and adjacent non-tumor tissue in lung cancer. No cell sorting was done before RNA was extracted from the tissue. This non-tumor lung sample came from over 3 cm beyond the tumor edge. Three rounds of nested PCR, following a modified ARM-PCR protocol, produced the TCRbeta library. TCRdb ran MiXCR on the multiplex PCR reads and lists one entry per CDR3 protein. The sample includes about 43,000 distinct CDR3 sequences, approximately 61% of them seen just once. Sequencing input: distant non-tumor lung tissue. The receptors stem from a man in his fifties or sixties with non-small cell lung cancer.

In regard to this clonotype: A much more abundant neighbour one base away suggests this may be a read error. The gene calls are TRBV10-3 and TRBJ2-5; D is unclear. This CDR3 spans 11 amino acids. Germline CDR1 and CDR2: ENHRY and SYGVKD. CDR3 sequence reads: CVTGHQETQYF. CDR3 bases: TGTGTCACCGGACACCAAGAGACCCAGTACTTC.

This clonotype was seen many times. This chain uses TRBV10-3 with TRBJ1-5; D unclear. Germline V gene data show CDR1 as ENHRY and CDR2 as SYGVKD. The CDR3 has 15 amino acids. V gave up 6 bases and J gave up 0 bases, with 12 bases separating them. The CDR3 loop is CAISRNRDSNQPQHF. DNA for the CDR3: TGTGCCATCAGCCGCAACCGGGATAGCAATCAGCCCCAGCATTTT.

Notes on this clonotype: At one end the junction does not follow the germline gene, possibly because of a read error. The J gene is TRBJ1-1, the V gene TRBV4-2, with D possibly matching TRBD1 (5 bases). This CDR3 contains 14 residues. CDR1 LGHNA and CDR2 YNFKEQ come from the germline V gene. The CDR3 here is CASSQDTPGGSVSF. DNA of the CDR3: TGTGCAAGCAGCCAAGACACACCGGGGGGGTCAGTTTCCTTT.

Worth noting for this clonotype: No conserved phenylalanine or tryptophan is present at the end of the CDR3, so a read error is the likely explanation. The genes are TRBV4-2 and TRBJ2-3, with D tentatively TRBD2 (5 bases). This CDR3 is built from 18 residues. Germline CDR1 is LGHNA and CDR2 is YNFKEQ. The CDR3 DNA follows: TGCGCCAGCAGCCAAGTGGTCACGGCTAGCTATAACATAGATACGCAGTATATT. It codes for CASSQVVTASYNIDTQYI.

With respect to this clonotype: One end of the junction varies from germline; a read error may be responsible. CDR3 DNA: TGTACCAGCAGCCACAGGGTGGACGAGACCCAGTACTTC. It specifies CTSSHRVDETQYF. This chain links TRBV6-6 with TRBJ2-5, with TRBD1 as a possible D gene (6 bases). Per germline, CDR1 MNHNY and CDR2 SVGAGI (reference sequence). This CDR3 has 13 amino acids.

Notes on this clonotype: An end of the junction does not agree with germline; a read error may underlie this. DNA of the CDR3: TGTGCCAGTAGCTTGGTACAGGCTATCCACAATGAGCAGTTCTTC. Translating it yields CASSLVQAIHNEQFF. The chain links TRBV5-4 to TRBJ2-1; D possibly corresponds to TRBD1 (5 bases). The CDR3 contains 15 residues. Germline assignment: CDR1 SGHNT and CDR2 YYREEE (reference sequence).

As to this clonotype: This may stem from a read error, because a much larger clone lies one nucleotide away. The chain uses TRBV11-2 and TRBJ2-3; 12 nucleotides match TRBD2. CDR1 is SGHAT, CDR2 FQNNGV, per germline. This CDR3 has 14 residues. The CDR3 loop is CPSKLAGGGDTQYF. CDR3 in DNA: TGTCCCAGCAAACTAGCGGGAGGTGGTGATACGCAGTATTTT.

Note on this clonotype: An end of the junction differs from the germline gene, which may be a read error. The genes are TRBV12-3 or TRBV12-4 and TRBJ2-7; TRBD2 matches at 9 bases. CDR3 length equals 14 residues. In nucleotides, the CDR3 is TGTGCCAGCAGTTTACTAGCGGGAACCTACAAGCAGTACTTC. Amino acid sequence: CASSLLAGTYKQYF.

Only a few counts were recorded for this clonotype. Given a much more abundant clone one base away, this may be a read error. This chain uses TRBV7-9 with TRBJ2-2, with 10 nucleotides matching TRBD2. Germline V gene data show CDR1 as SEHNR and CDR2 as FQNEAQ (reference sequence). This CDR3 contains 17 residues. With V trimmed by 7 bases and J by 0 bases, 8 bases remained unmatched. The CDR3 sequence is CASNPMTSGSNTGELFF. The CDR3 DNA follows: TGTGCCAGCAACCCAATGACTAGCGGGTCGAACACCGGGGAGCTGTTTTTT.

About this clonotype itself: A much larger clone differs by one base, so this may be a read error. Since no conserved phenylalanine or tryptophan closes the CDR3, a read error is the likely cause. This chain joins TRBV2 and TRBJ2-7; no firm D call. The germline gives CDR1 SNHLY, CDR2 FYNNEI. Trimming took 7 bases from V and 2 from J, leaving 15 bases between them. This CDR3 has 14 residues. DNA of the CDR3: TGTGCCAGCACCCCACTTCGCAGAACCTACGAGCAGTACTCC. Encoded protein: CASTPLRRTYEQYS.

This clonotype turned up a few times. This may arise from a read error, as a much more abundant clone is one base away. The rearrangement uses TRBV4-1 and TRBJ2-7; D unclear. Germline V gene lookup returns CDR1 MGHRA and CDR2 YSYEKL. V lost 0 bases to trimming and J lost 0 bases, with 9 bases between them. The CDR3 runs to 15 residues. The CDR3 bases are TGCGCCAGCAGCCAAGACTGGCAAAGCTCCTACGAGCAGTACTTC. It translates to CASSQDWQSSYEQYF.

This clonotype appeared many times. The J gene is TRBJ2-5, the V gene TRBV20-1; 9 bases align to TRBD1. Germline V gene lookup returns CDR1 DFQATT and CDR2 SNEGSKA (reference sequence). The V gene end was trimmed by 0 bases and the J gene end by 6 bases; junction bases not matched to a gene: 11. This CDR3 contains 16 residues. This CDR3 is CSARDEPGQGSKTQYF. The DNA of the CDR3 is TGCAGTGCTAGAGATGAGCCGGGACAGGGATCTAAGACCCAGTACTTC.

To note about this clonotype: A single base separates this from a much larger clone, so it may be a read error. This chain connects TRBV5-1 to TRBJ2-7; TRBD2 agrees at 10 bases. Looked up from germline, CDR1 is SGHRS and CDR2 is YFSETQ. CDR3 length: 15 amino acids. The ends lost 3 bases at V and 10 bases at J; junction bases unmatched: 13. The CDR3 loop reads CASSWIGTSDPRQYF. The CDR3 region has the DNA TGCGCCAGCAGCTGGATCGGGACTAGCGACCCTCGCCAGTACTTC.

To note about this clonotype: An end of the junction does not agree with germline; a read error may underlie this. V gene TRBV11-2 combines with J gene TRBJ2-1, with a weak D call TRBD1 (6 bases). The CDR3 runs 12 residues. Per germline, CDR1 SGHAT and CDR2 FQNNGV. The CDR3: CASSLQGNEQLF. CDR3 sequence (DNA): TGTGCCAGCAGCCTCCAGGGGAATGAGCAACTCTTC.

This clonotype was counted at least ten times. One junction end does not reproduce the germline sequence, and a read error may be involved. Here the CDR3 reads CASSTGTEFRQSF. The CDR3 nucleotides read TGTGCCAGCAGCACCGGGACAGAATTTCGGCAGTCCTTC. The rearrangement uses TRBV12-3 or TRBV12-4 and TRBJ2-7; 7 bases map to TRBD1. CDR3 length: 13 amino acids.

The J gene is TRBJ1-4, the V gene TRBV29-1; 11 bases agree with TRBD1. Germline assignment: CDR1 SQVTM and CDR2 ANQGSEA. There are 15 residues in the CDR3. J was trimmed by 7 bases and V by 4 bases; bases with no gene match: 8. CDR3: CSVGVRDRGSEKLFF. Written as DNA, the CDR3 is TGCAGCGTTGGAGTTCGGGACAGGGGGAGTGAAAAACTGTTTTTT.

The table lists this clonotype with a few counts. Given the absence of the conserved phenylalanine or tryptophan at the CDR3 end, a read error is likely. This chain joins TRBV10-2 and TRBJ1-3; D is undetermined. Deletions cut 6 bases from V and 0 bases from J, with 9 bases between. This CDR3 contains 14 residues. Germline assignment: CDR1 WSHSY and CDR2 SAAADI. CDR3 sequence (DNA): TGCGCCAGCAGGGAGGGCTTCTCTGGAAACACCATATATTAT. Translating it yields CASREGFSGNTIYY.